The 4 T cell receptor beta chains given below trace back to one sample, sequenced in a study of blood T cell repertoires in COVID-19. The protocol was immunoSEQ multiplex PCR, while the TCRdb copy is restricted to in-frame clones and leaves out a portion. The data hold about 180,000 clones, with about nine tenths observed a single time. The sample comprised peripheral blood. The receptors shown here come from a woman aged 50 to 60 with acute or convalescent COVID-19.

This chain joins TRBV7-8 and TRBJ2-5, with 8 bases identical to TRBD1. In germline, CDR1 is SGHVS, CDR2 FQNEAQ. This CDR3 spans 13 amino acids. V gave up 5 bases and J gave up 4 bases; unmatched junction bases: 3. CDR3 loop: CASSTQGAETQYF. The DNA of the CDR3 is TGTGCCAGCAGCACCCAGGGGGCAGAGACCCAGTACTTC.

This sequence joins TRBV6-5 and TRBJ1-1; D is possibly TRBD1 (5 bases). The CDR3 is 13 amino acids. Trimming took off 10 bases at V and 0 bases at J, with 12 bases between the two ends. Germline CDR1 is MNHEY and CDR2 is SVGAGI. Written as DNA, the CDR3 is TGTGCCACCCAGACAGTGATGAACACTGAAGCTTTCTTT. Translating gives CATQTVMNTEAFF.

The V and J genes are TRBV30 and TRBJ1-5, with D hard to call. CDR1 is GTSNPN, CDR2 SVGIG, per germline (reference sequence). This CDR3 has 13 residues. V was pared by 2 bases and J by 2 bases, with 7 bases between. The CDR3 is CAWSSSGNQPQHF. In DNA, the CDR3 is TGTGCCTGGAGTTCCTCGGGCAATCAGCCCCAGCATTTT.

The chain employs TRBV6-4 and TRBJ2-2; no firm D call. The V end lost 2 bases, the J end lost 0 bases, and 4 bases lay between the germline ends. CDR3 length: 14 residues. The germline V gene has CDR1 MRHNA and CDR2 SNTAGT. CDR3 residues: CASSDVANTGELFF. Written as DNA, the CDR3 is TGTGCCAGCAGTGACGTAGCGAACACCGGGGAGCTGTTTTTT.